A selection of T cell receptor beta chains follows, all from one sample in a study of T cells in Graves' hyperthyroidism and ophthalmopathy. TCRdb analysed the multiplex PCR reads with MiXCR anew, one entry per CDR3 protein. Here the sample spans fewer than 350,000 distinct CDR3 sequences, 21% being singletons. What was sequenced was blood. These receptor sequences come from a woman aged 45-65 years with Graves' hyperthyroidism. Both conserved end residues are part of each CDR3. Each record gives: V gene, clone size, J gene, D gene, CDR3 protein, CDR3 DNA. A D gene is named only where the DNA matches it firmly. Rows may omit the clone size; those that give it use once, few, many or a size class.

V: TRBV19; size: -; J: TRBJ1-5; D: -; CDR3: CATTTRNLNQPQHF; DNA: TGTGCCACCACGACACGAAACCTCAATCAGCCCCAGCATTTT
V: TRBV4-1; size: -; J: TRBJ2-3; D: -; CDR3: CASSQVPGLGDTQYF; DNA: TGCGCCAGCAGCCAAGTCCCGGGCCTCGGAGATACGCAGTATTTT
V: TRBV5-1; size: few; J: TRBJ2-3; D: TRBD2; CDR3: CASSLGTMGDTQYF; DNA: TGCGCCAGCAGCCTCGGGACTATGGGAGATACGCAGTATTTT
V: TRBV7-9; size: many; J: TRBJ1-1; D: -; CDR3: CASSLRGSTEAFF; DNA: TGTGCCAGCAGTCTACGGGGAAGCACTGAAGCTTTCTTT
V: TRBV20-1; size: once; J: TRBJ2-5; D: TRBD2; CDR3: CSAGAEREAVQETQYF; DNA: TGCAGTGCTGGGGCGGAGCGGGAGGCCGTCCAAGAGACCCAGTACTTC
V: TRBV30; size: many; J: TRBJ1-5; D: -; CDR3: CAWRPPQPQHF; DNA: TGTGCCTGGAGACCCCCTCAGCCCCAGCATTTT
V: TRBV28; size: many; J: TRBJ2-5; D: -; CDR3: CASKTVRIKETQYF; DNA: TGTGCCAGCAAAACGGTTCGGATCAAGGAGACCCAGTACTTC
V: TRBV5-5; size: few; J: TRBJ1-6; D: -; CDR3: CASSSGQFNSPLHF; DNA: TGTGCCAGCAGCTCAGGACAGTTTAATTCACCCCTCCACTTT
V: TRBV4-2; size: -; J: TRBJ1-4; D: TRBD1; CDR3: CARSQDPTGADEKLFF; DNA: TGTGCCCGCAGCCAAGATCCGACAGGGGCCGATGAAAAACTGTTTTTT
V: TRBV12-3/TRBV12-4; size: many; J: TRBJ2-7; D: -; CDR3: CASSSPRDTTYEQYF; DNA: TGTGCCAGCAGTTCACCCCGGGACACCACCTACGAGCAGTACTTC
V: TRBV28; size: -; J: TRBJ1-2; D: TRBD1; CDR3: CASSSQGGPYGYTF; DNA: TGTGCCAGCAGTTCTCAGGGGGGACCCTATGGCTACACCTTC
V: TRBV30; size: many; J: TRBJ1-2; D: -; CDR3: CASTGLRDYGYTF; DNA: TGTGCCTCAACGGGGTTAAGGGACTATGGCTACACCTTC
V: TRBV11-1; size: many; J: TRBJ2-5; D: TRBD1; CDR3: CASSTTRGHGETQYF; DNA: TGTGCCAGCAGCACGACAAGGGGGCATGGAGAGACCCAGTACTTC
V: TRBV28; size: many; J: TRBJ1-2; D: -; CDR3: CASSLPSPQITYGYTF; DNA: TGTGCCAGCAGTTTACCTAGCCCCCAAATCACCTATGGCTACACCTTC
V: TRBV7-6; size: -; J: TRBJ1-4; D: -; CDR3: CASSLGWEREKLFF; DNA: TGTGCCAGCAGCTTAGGGTGGGAGCGCGAAAAACTGTTTTTT
V: TRBV20-1; size: many; J: TRBJ1-2; D: -; CDR3: CIRRGADGYTF; DNA: TGCATCAGGCGGGGGGCGGATGGCTACACCTTC
V: TRBV6-1; size: many; J: TRBJ2-7; D: -; CDR3: CASKPLADLPYEQYF; DNA: TGTGCCAGCAAGCCCTTAGCGGATTTACCCTACGAGCAGTACTTC
V: TRBV9; size: few; J: TRBJ2-4; D: -; CDR3: CASSAGTMNIQYF; DNA: TGTGCCAGCAGCGCCGGGACGATGAACATTCAGTACTTC
V: TRBV20-1; size: many; J: TRBJ1-5; D: -; CDR3: CSARDGHSNQPQHF; DNA: TGCAGTGCACGGGACGGACATAGCAATCAGCCCCAGCATTTT
V: TRBV12-3/TRBV12-4; size: -; J: TRBJ2-7; D: TRBD1; CDR3: CAAWTGGYEQYF; DNA: TGTGCCGCCTGGACAGGGGGCTATGAGCAGTACTTC
V: TRBV5-1; size: many; J: TRBJ2-7; D: -; CDR3: CASSLEGSSYEQYF; DNA: TGTGCCAGCAGCTTAGAAGGGAGCTCCTACGAGCAGTACTTC
V: TRBV4-2; size: -; J: TRBJ2-5; D: -; CDR3: CASSDPGGEETQYF; DNA: TGTGCCAGCAGCGATCCAGGGGGGGAGGAGACCCAGTACTTC
V: TRBV20-1; size: many; J: TRBJ2-2; D: -; CDR3: CSASREAGELFF; DNA: TGCAGTGCTAGTCGAGAGGCCGGGGAGCTGTTTTTT
V: TRBV5-6; size: many; J: TRBJ2-7; D: TRBD1; CDR3: CASSLTGVEQYF; DNA: TGTGCCAGCAGCTTGACAGGGGTCGAGCAGTACTTC
V: TRBV6-1; size: -; J: TRBJ1-6; D: TRBD1; CDR3: CASRGTGNNSPLHF; DNA: TGTGCCAGCAGGGGGACAGGGAATAATTCACCCCTCCACTTT
V: TRBV9; size: few; J: TRBJ2-3; D: -; CDR3: CASSVVGRYTDTQYF; DNA: TGTGCCAGCAGCGTAGTCGGCAGGTACACAGATACGCAGTATTTT
V: TRBV5-6; size: many; J: TRBJ2-3; D: -; CDR3: CASSDGLDTDTQYF; DNA: TGTGCCAGCAGCGATGGACTTGACACAGATACGCAGTATTTT
V: TRBV7-8; size: -; J: TRBJ2-7; D: -; CDR3: CASSLNGKYEQYF; DNA: TGTGCCAGCAGCTTAAATGGGAAGTATGAGCAGTACTTC
V: TRBV6-1; size: many; J: TRBJ2-1; D: TRBD2; CDR3: CASTQASGDDEQFF; DNA: TGTGCCAGCACCCAGGCTAGCGGGGACGATGAGCAGTTCTTC
V: TRBV3-1; size: many; J: TRBJ1-5; D: -; CDR3: CASSQGGLSNQPQHF; DNA: TGTGCCAGCAGCCAAGGAGGACTTAGCAATCAGCCCCAGCATTTT
V: TRBV29-1; size: many; J: TRBJ2-3; D: TRBD2; CDR3: CSVGLNGRARDTQYF; DNA: TGCAGCGTTGGTTTGAACGGGAGGGCCAGAGATACGCAGTATTTT
V: TRBV11-3; size: -; J: TRBJ2-5; D: -; CDR3: CASSSTDREVQYF; DNA: TGTGCCAGCAGCTCGACCGACCGAGAGGTCCAGTACTTC